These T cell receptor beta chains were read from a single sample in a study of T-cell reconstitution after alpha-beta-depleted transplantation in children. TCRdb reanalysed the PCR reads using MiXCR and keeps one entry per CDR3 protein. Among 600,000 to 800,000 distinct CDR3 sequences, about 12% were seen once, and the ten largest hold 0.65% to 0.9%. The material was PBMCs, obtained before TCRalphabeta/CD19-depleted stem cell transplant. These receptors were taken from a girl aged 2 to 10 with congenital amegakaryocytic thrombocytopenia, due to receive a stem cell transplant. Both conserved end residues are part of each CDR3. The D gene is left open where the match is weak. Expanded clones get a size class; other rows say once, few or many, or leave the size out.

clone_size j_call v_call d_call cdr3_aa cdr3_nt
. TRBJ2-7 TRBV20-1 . CSARLDEYEQYF TGCAGTGCTAGACTGGACGAGTACGAGCAGTACTTC
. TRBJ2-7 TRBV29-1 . CSIAPGSHYEQYF TGCAGCATCGCGCCTGGCTCTCACTACGAGCAGTACTTC
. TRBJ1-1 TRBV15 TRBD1 CATSRDQAGTGFYTEAFF TGTGCCACCAGCAGAGATCAAGCCGGGACAGGTTTTTACACTGAAGCTTTCTTT
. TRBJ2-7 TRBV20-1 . CSAKGLGVTYEQYF TGCAGTGCGAAGGGTCTCGGGGTTACCTACGAGCAGTACTTC
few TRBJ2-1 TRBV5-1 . CASSVRGPAEQFF TGCGCCAGCAGCGTCCGGGGACCAGCCGAGCAGTTCTTC
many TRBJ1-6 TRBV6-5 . CASTGNNSPLHF TGTGCCAGCACGGGGAACAATTCACCCCTCCACTTT
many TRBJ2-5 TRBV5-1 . CASSSGIQETQYF TGCGCCAGCAGCTCAGGAATTCAAGAGACCCAGTACTTC
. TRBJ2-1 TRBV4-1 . CASSQDSGFYNEQFF TGCGCCAGCAGCCAGGACAGTGGGTTCTACAATGAGCAGTTCTTC
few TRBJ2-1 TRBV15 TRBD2 CATSRPASGATYEQFF TGTGCCACCAGCAGGCCTGCTAGCGGGGCTACCTATGAGCAGTTCTTC
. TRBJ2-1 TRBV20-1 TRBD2 CCARGPTSGSENEQFF TGCTGTGCGAGGGGGCCGACTAGCGGGAGTGAAAATGAGCAGTTCTTC
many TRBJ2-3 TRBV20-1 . CSARDSGRSTDTQYF TGCAGTGCTAGAGACAGTGGGAGGTCGACAGATACGCAGTATTTT
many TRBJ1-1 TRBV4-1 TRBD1 CASSQGQTYTEAFF TGCGCCAGCAGCCAGGGACAGACTTACACTGAAGCTTTCTTT
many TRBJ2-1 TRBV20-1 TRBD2 CSARASSGAYNEQFF TGCAGTGCTAGAGCCTCTAGCGGGGCCTACAATGAGCAGTTCTTC
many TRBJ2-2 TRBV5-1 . CASSSGEALGSLFF TGCGCCAGCAGCTCCGGCGAAGCCCTAGGGAGTCTGTTTTTT
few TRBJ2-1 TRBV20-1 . CSAPAGTRGRNEQFF TGCAGTGCCCCCGCGGGGACTAGGGGGCGGAATGAGCAGTTCTTC
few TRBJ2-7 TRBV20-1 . CSAEGGWKPYEQYF TGCAGTGCCGAGGGAGGCTGGAAGCCCTACGAGCAGTACTTC
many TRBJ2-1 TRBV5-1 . CASSLAGATDEQFF TGCGCCAGCAGCTTGGCGGGAGCTACGGATGAGCAGTTCTTC
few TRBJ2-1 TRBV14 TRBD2 CASSRGTSGRAVLWSYNEQFF TGTGCCAGCAGCCGAGGGACTAGCGGGAGGGCGGTATTGTGGTCCTACAATGAGCAGTTCTTC
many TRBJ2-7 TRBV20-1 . CSVGQQQYF TGCAGTGTAGGACAGCAGCAGTACTTC
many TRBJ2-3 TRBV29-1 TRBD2 CRARKCSGRLPDTQYF TGCAGAGCCCGTAAATGTAGCGGGAGGCTTCCAGATACGCAGTATTTT
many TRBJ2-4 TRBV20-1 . CSARTGYKNIQYF TGCAGTGCTAGGACGGGATACAAAAACATTCAGTACTTC
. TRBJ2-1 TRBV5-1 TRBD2 CSSSLPSGRAYNEQFF TGCTCCAGCAGCTTGCCTAGCGGGAGGGCCTACAATGAGCAGTTCTTC
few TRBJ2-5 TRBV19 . CASSILGESLETQYF TGTGCCAGTAGTATCCTGGGGGAATCCCTAGAGACCCAGTACTTC
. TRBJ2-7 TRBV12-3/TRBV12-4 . CASSRDAISYEQYF TGTGCCAGCAGCCGCGACGCCATCTCCTACGAGCAGTACTTC
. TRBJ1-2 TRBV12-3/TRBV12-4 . CASRGSSANYGYTF TGTGCCAGCAGGGGGTCTTCAGCCAACTATGGCTACACCTTC
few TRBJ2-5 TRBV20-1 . CSARGGLSAETQYF TGCAGTGCTAGAGGGGGGTTGAGTGCGGAGACCCAGTACTTC
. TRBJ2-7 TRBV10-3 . CAISEGGNYEQYF TGTGCCATCAGTGAGGGCGGAAACTACGAGCAGTACTTC
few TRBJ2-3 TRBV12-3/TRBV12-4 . CASSLRGLGADTQYF TGTGCCAGCAGTTTACGGGGACTCGGCGCAGATACGCAGTATTTT
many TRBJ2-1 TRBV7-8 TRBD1 CASSLFGGRTGTYNEQFF TGTGCCAGCAGCTTATTCGGCGGAAGGACAGGGACCTACAATGAGCAGTTCTTC
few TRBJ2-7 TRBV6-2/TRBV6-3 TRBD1 CASMWDRTYEQYF TGTGCCAGCATGTGGGACAGAACCTACGAGCAGTACTTC
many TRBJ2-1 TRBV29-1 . CSVRKGTGGYYNEQFF TGCAGCGTACGAAAAGGGACTGGAGGATACTACAATGAGCAGTTCTTC
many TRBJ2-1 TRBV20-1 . CSASWTIPNEQFF TGCAGTGCTAGTTGGACTATCCCTAATGAGCAGTTCTTC
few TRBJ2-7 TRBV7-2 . CASQTQAVDREQYF TGTGCCAGCCAAACCCAAGCGGTAGATCGCGAGCAGTACTTC
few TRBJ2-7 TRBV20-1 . CSASGPGNEQYF TGCAGTGCTAGCGGTCCTGGAAACGAGCAGTACTTC
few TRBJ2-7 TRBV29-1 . CSVAMGGPRSEQYF TGCAGCGTTGCTATGGGGGGCCCCCGTTCCGAGCAGTACTTC
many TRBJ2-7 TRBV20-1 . CSASLGLSLYEQYF TGCAGTGCTTCCCTCGGACTAAGCCTCTACGAGCAGTACTTC
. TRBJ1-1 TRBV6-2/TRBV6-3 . CASTLTRQASEAFF TGTGCCAGCACTCTGACCCGCCAGGCTAGTGAAGCTTTCTTT
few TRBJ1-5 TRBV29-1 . CSVTNQPQHF TGCAGCGTTACCAATCAGCCCCAGCATTTT
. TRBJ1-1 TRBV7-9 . CASRTPNGKEAFF TGTGCCAGCAGGACCCCGAACGGCAAAGAAGCTTTCTTT
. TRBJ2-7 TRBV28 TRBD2 CASSPGTSGSHF TGTGCCAGCAGTCCCGGGACTAGCGGGAGTCATTTC
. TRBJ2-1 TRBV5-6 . CASSFSPGVLNEQFF TGTGCCAGCAGCTTCTCCCCGGGAGTCTTAAATGAGCAGTTCTTC
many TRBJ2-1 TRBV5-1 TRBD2 CASSVPLAGYNEQFF TGCGCCAGCAGCGTCCCACTAGCGGGATACAATGAGCAGTTCTTC
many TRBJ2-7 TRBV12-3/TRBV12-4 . CASSRERVDEQYF TGTGCCAGCAGCCGGGAGAGGGTAGACGAGCAGTACTTC
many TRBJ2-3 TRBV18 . CASSPGIGTHTQYF TGTGCCAGCTCTCCCGGGATAGGGACGCATACGCAGTATTTT